The 14 T cell receptor beta chains reported below all come from one sample, sequenced in a study of blood T cell repertoires in COVID-19 (dated by TCRdb to the early 2020s). Library prep was done by the immunoSEQ multiplex PCR assay. What TCRdb holds here is the immuneACCESS table cut down to in-frame rearrangements. Part of the clones is not present; checked against another copy, under half of the missing clones reflect an unresolved V gene, and the others are unexplained. The sample table contains roughly 68,000 clones; only one count was recorded for approximately 91% of them. The top ten constitute approximately 30% of the sample. The source material was peripheral blood. Receptor source: a man aged 45-65 years with acute or convalescent COVID-19.

The chain uses TRBV4-2 and TRBJ1-2, with D uncertain. CDR1 is LGHNA and CDR2 is YNFKEQ in the germline V gene. The CDR3 runs to 14 residues. Trimming left V 0 bases short and J 7 bases short, with 12 bases between. The CDR3 loop reads CASSQDRQAGGYTF. DNA of the CDR3: TGTGCCAGCAGCCAAGATCGGCAGGCGGGTGGCTACACCTTC.

V is TRBV27 and J is TRBJ2-1, with TRBD1 matching over 10 bases. CDR3 size: 17 residues. Germline trimming cut 1 base from V and 5 bases from J; bases unmatched to any gene: 8. CDR1 and CDR2 from the germline V gene are MNHEY and SMNVEV (reference sequence). CDR3 amino acids: CASSLYSTGTGDNEQFF. Written as DNA, the CDR3 is TGTGCCAGCAGTTTATATTCGACCGGGACAGGGGACAATGAGCAGTTCTTC.

The rearrangement joins TRBV7-2 to TRBJ2-2; no clear D gene. The V end was cut by 0 bases, the J end by 7 bases, with 12 bases between. The germline V gene encodes CDR1 SGHTA and CDR2 FQGNSA. The CDR3 totals 15 residues. CDR3 in amino acids: CASSLAYSGDGELFF. CDR3 DNA sequence: TGTGCCAGCAGCTTAGCCTATTCGGGTGACGGGGAGCTGTTTTTT.

The chain couples TRBV6-1 to TRBJ1-1; 7 positions agree with TRBD1. This CDR3 comprises 13 residues. J lost 7 bases, V lost 6 bases, and 8 bases had no gene match. Germline-derived CDR1 and CDR2 are MNHNS and SASEGT. In nucleotides, the CDR3 is TGTGCCAGCAGCCCCCTAGGGGGCAATGAAGCTTTCTTT. It is translated as CASSPLGGNEAFF.

The table lists this clone with a count of one. V is TRBV2 and J is TRBJ2-2; 10 bases map to TRBD1. The CDR3 contains 15 residues. J gave up 6 bases and V 6 bases, and 7 bases lay outside the gene matches. The germline gives CDR1 SNHLY, CDR2 FYNNEI. CDR3 sequence (DNA): TGTGCCAGCAGCCCGGACAGGGGGAGGGCCGGGGAGCTGTTTTTT. Translating it yields CASSPDRGRAGELFF.

The V and J genes are TRBV4-1 and TRBJ2-7, with 8 bases that match TRBD1. With 4 bases clipped from V and 3 bases from J, the junction kept 11 bases outside the gene matches. Germline V lookup: CDR1 MGHRA, CDR2 YSYEKL. The CDR3 sequence is 16 residues long. CDR3 in DNA: TGCGCCAGCAGCCTTCTTGGGACAGGCGGACGCTACGAGCAGTACTTC. Protein: CASSLLGTGGRYEQYF.

This clone was counted a few times. CDR3 nucleotide sequence: TGTGCCAGCAGTGAGGCGGGACTGGACTATAATTCACCCCTCCACTTT. It translates to CASSEAGLDYNSPLHF. The rearrangement uses TRBV2 and TRBJ1-6; D might be TRBD1 (5 bases). CDR1 SNHLY and CDR2 FYNNEI come from the germline V gene. The V end lost 3 bases, the J end lost 3 bases, and 12 bases lay between the germline ends. This CDR3 has 16 amino acids.

The chain links TRBV9 to TRBJ2-1, with 7 nucleotides matching TRBD1. The length of the CDR3 is 15 residues. V dropped 3 bases and J dropped 1; count of bases not matched to a gene: 4. Germline V gives CDR1 SGDLS, CDR2 YYNGEE. The CDR3 nucleotides read TGTGCCAGCAGCGAGAGGGGACAGTCCTACAATGAGCAGTTCTTC. It translates to CASSERGQSYNEQFF.

The rearrangement links TRBV7-2 to TRBJ2-5; D might be TRBD1 (6 bases). Germline loops: CDR1 SGHTA, CDR2 FQGNSA. Trimming removed 4 bases at V and 1 base at J, with 10 bases between. This CDR3 region has 14 residues. This CDR3 is CASSYRVAQETQYF. The CDR3 DNA is TGTGCCAGCAGCTACAGGGTAGCCCAAGAGACCCAGTACTTC. Filled out from reference TRBV7-2 and TRBJ2-5, the complete variable domain reads GAGVSQSPSNKVTEKGKDVELRCDPISGHTALYWYRQSLGQGLEFLIYFQGNSAPDKSGLPSDRFSAERTGGSVSTLTIQRTQQEDSAVYLCASSYRVAQETQYFGPGTRLLVL.

This clone has just one count. This sequence joins TRBV11-2 and TRBJ2-1, with D possibly matching TRBD1 (6 bases). V gave up 1 base and J gave up 1 base, with 11 bases separating them. Germline V gene lookup returns CDR1 SGHAT and CDR2 FQNNGV. The CDR3 runs 16 residues. The CDR3 is CASSLAAGASYNEQFF. CDR3 nucleotide sequence: TGTGCCAGCAGCTTAGCAGCAGGGGCATCCTACAATGAGCAGTTCTTC. Full variable domain (outside the CDR3, taken from reference TRBV11-2 and TRBJ2-1): EAGVAQSPRYKIIEKRQSVAFWCNPISGHATLYWYQQILGQGPKLLIQFQNNGVVDDSQLPKDRFSAERLKGVDSTLKIQPAKLEDSAVYLCASSLAAGASYNEQFFGPGTRLTVL.

The rearrangement uses TRBV7-8 and TRBJ1-1, with 8 nucleotides matching TRBD1. The V and J ends lost 5 bases and 7 bases, in that order; junction bases with no gene match: 6. CDR3 size: 13 residues. The germline gives CDR1 SGHVS, CDR2 FQNEAQ. Here the CDR3 reads CASSAGTGYEAFF. The CDR3 bases are TGTGCCAGCAGCGCCGGGACAGGCTATGAAGCTTTCTTT.

The V gene is TRBV3-1 (or the pseudogene TRBV3-2), the J gene TRBJ1-3, with D uncertain. The CDR3 sequence is 15 residues long. Trimming left V 4 bases short and J 4 bases short, with 14 bases between. CDR1 LGHDT and CDR2 YNNKEL come from the germline V gene (reference sequence). CDR3 in amino acids: CASSLIDGFGNTIYF. CDR3 bases: TGTGCCAGCAGCCTGATAGACGGGTTCGGAAACACCATATATTTT.

In the case of this clone: One junction end disagrees with the germline gene, perhaps due to a read error. The chain employs TRBV3-1 (or the pseudogene TRBV3-2) and TRBJ1-2; perhaps TRBD1 as D (5 bases). Germline values: CDR1 LGHDT, CDR2 YNNKEL (reference sequence). CDR3 length: 11 amino acids. The CDR3 is CQQSQGRGYTF. The CDR3 bases are TGCCAGCAGTCGCAGGGAAGGGGCTACACCTTC.

This clone showed up just once. The chain's CDR3 is CASSQYWSYEQYF. The CDR3 region has the DNA TGTGCCAGCAGCCAGTACTGGTCCTACGAGCAGTACTTC. This chain uses TRBV3-1 (or the pseudogene TRBV3-2) with TRBJ2-7; D is unresolved. This CDR3 spans 13 amino acids. The germline V gene has CDR1 LGHDT and CDR2 YNNKEL (reference sequence). Trimming cost V 3 bases and J 1 base, with 7 bases left between them.